This passage covers 5 T cell receptor beta chains from one sample sequenced in a study of cytomegalovirus exposure and HLA in healthy donors listed by TCRdb under 2017. The library was made by the immunoSEQ multiplex PCR assay. A mixture of 60 forward primers for TCR Vbeta segments and 13 reverse primers for TCR Jbeta segments was used in the multiplex PCR. TCRdb took this table from immuneACCESS and kept in-frame rearrangements with V and J called. Such tables lack part of the clones; where checked against another copy, unresolved V genes explain under half of the gap, and the rest is unexplained. The data table for this sample lists more than 95,000 clones. The ten biggest clones cover 2.5% to 3% of the sample. The source material was PBMCs. These receptors were obtained from a man aged 25-45 years in good health and CMV-seronegative.

The chain has TRBV6-5 and TRBJ1-5, with a weak D call TRBD1 (5 bases). The V end lost 6 bases, the J end lost 2 bases, and 11 bases lay between the germline ends. The germline V gene has CDR1 MNHEY and CDR2 SVGAGI. There are 14 residues in the CDR3. The DNA for the CDR3 is TGTGCCAGCAGCCGCACAGGCCGCAATCAGCCCCAGCATTTT. Protein sequence: CASSRTGRNQPQHF.

This chain joins TRBV6-1 and TRBJ2-1, with 10 bases that match TRBD1. V lost 10 bases, J lost 6 bases, and 9 bases stayed unmatched. Germline assignment: CDR1 MNHNS and CDR2 SASEGT. The CDR3 consists of 14 residues. CDR3 in amino acids: CATSGTGVFNEQFF. CDR3 coding DNA: TGTGCCACCTCAGGGACAGGGGTTTTCAATGAGCAGTTCTTC.

The rearrangement uses TRBV5-1 and TRBJ2-7, with D tentatively TRBD1 (6 bases). V was cut by 0 bases and J by 4 bases, with 11 bases left in between. Germline-derived CDR1 and CDR2 are SGHRS and YFSETQ. CDR3 length: 14 amino acids. The CDR3 protein is CASSLEQGRYEQYF. The CDR3 DNA follows: TGCGCCAGCAGCTTGGAACAGGGTCGGTACGAGCAGTACTTC.

V is TRBV5-1 and J is TRBJ2-7; D is possibly TRBD1 (7 bases). Deletions cut 3 bases from V and 0 bases from J, with 10 bases between. Germline V lookup: CDR1 SGHRS, CDR2 YFSETQ. This CDR3 region has 14 residues. Here the CDR3 reads CASSWGDSSYEQYF. CDR3 sequence (DNA): TGCGCCAGCAGCTGGGGGGACAGCTCCTACGAGCAGTACTTC.

CDR3 amino acids: CAWSYRGQDGYNEQFF. CDR3 nucleotides: TGTGCCTGGAGTTACAGGGGGCAAGATGGATACAATGAGCAGTTCTTC. This sequence joins TRBV30 and TRBJ2-1; 9 nucleotides agree with TRBD1. Germline CDR1 is GTSNPN and CDR2 is SVGIG (reference sequence). The CDR3 runs to 16 residues. V lost 2 bases, J lost 4 bases, and 9 bases stayed unmatched.